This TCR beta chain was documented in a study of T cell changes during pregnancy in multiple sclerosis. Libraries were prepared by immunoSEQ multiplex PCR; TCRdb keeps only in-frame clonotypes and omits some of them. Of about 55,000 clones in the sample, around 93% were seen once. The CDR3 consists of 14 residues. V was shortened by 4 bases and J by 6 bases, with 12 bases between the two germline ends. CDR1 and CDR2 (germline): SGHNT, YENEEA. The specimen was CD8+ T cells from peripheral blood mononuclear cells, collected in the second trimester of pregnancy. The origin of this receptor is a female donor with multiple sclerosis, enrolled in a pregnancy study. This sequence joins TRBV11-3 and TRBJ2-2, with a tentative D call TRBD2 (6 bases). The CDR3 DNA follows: TGTGCCAGCAGCTCCCGGGGGTTTGCCGGGGAGCTGTTTTTT. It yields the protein CASSSRGFAGELFF.